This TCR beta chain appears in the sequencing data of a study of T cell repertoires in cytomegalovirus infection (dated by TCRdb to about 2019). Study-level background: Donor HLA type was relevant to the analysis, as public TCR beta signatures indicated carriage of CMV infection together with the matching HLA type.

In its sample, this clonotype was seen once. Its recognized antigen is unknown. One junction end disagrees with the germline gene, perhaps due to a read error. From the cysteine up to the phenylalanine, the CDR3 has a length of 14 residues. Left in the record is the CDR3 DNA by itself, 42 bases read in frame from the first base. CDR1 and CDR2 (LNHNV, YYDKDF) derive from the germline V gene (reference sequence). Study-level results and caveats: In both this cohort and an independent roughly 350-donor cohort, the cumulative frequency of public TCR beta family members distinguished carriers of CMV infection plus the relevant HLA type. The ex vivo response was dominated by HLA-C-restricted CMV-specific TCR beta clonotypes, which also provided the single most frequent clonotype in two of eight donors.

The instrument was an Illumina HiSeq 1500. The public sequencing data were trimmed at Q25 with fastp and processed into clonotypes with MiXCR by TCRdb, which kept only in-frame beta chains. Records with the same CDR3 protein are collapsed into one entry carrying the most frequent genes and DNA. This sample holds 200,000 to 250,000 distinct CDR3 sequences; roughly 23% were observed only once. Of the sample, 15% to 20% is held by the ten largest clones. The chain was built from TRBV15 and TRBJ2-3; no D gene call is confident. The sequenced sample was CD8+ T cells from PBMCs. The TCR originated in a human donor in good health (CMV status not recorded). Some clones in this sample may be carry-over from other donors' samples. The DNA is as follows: TGTGCCACCAACAGAGACATTGCCACAGATACGCAGTATTTT. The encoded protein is CATNRDIATDTQYF.